This note documents a single T cell receptor beta chain sequence. This clone was seen only a few times. Its antigen target is currently unknown. Base qualities were left out, and no much larger clone turns up one base away. The method behind the library was the immunoSEQ multiplex PCR assay. In a multiplexed PCR, the TR loci were amplified; reverse primers were designed against J gene segments, whereas forward primers were designed against V gene segments. The Illumina HiSeq System was used to sequence the amplified CDR3 regions. The original pipeline was this. A nearest-neighbour algorithm merged closely related reads to remove PCR and sequencing errors and collapse data into unique sequences. Each repertoire was summarised by clonality and by T cell density, with T cell density defined as TR molecules per amount of genomic DNA input. CDR3 amino acid sequences present in at least 80% of unsorted samples were defined as public TRs, and these public TRs were then tested for differential abundance between coeliac and control samples. Kruskal-Wallis tests followed by Dunn post-tests were used to test for differences in clonality and density between disease groups. TCRdb re-hosts the immuneACCESS table, in-frame sequences only. Its copies lack some clones; in the studies checked, an unresolved V gene accounts for under half of them, and the cause for the rest is not known. V and J calls and clone size are given by that table; D and trimming were obtained from the DNA. The sample table holds 2,700 or so clones, of which about half were seen once. The ten largest clonotypes hold 15% to 20% of the sample.

These data originate in a study of coeliac disease (dated by TCRdb to between 2020 and 2023). About the full investigation: Coeliac patients were categorised as having newly diagnosed active disease, refractory coeliac disease type I, or disease controlled by a gluten-free diet. A total of some 30 patients took part in the full study: roughly 22 had serologically confirmed coeliac disease and 8 were controls with non-small intestinal disorders. Next-generation sequencing of rearranged TRB and TRG CDR3 regions was applied to small intestinal lymphocyte fractions from coeliac and non-coeliac patients. TRB sequencing worked for samples from roughly 30 subjects, and these included around 24 paired bulk unsorted intraepithelial and lamina propria cell samples. Because high-resolution HLA typing was not available, biased TRBV7-2 usage was examined as a proof of principle. The study was aimed at characterising TR repertoires of small intestinal T cells in active, refractory type I and gluten-free-diet-treated coeliac disease. Paper-wide results and their limitations: TRB repertoires were mostly private, with most amino acid sequences found in only one sample, and V-gene usage showed no significant difference between disease groups. High-purity fractions were not obtained when intraepithelial cells were separated from lamina propria cells, so cross-contamination between compartments was possible. In the authors' view, the approach was unsuitable for unbiased detection of gliadin-specific T cells, since gliadin-specific T cells are scarce and rarely shared between patients. Lower clonality than in controls was observed in the TRB and TRG repertoires of active coeliac intraepithelial and lamina propria samples, suggesting that diverse T cells were recruited.

Aliquots of 500,000 cells were frozen in DMSO/FBS in liquid nitrogen, and one aliquot per fraction was used for sequencing. Endoscopy and small intestinal biopsy were performed in all 30 patients in the study. Intraepithelial cells were released from biopsies by stirring for one hour at 37 degrees C in RPMI containing EGTA, MgCl2 and 1% FBS. Genomic DNA was extracted from frozen unsorted cell fractions using the Qiagen DNeasy blood extraction kit. The CDR1 and CDR2 encoded by the germline V gene (reference sequence) are GTSNPN and SVGIG. Taken from cysteine to phenylalanine, the CDR3 has 14 residues. Of all the DNA, just the CDR3 is kept, 42 bases in frame from base 1. Germline trimming amounts to 3 bases on V and 11 bases on J, with 7 as the count of junction bases outside the gene matches.

The specimen was intraepithelial lymphocytes from the gut. The cell subset or site label of this sample denotes: intraepithelial cell (IEC) fraction of small intestinal biopsy. In this chain, TRBV30 is recombined with TRBJ2-2; 12 bases in the middle match TRBD2. The receptor comes from a man aged 55-75 years with celiac disease on a gluten-free diet. The sequenced DNA is TGTGCCTGGAGGGGACTAGCGGGTAATGGCGAGCTGTTTTTT. This gives the protein CAWRGLAGNGELFF.